What follows is one T cell receptor beta chain and its context. In the study's own analysis: Reference gene primer amplification gave nucleated cell count estimates. Measured with immunoSEQ multiplex PCR; TCRdb has only the in-frame clones, and not every one. D and trimming come from the DNA, and the V and J calls and clone size come from that table. The sample lists 70,000 or so clones; 85% to 90% were seen once. Germline loops: CDR1 GTSNPN, CDR2 SVGIG (reference sequence). V was clipped by 2 bases and J by 10 bases; unmatched bases: 4. The CDR3 sequence is 14 residues long. This entry comes from a study of blood T cell repertoires in COVID-19. Across the whole study: Donors in the United States, Italy and Spain gave samples during acute or convalescent COVID-19. T cells, B-cell-depleted T cells, or PBMCs supplied cDNA or gDNA.

The gene calls are TRBV30 and TRBJ2-1; 14 bases map to TRBD2. The receptor comes from a man between 65 and 79 years old with active or convalescent COVID-19. Sequenced: peripheral blood. The CDR3 is CAWSSGLAGEEQFF. The CDR3 coding sequence is TGTGCCTGGAGTTCGGGACTAGCGGGAGAAGAGCAGTTCTTC.